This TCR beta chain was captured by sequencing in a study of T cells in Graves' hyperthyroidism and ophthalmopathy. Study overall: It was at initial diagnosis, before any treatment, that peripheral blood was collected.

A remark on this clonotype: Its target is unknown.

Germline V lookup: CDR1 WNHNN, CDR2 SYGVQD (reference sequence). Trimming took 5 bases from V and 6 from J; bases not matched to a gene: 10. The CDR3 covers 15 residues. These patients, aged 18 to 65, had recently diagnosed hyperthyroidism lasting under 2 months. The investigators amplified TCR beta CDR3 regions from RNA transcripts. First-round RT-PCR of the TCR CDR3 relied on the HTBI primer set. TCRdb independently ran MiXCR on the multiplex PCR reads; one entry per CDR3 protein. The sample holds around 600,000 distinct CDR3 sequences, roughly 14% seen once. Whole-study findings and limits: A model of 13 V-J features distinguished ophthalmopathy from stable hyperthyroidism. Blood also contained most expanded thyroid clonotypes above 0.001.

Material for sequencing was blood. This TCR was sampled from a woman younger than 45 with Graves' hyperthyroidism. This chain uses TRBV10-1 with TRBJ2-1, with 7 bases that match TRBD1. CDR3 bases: TGCGCCAGCAGTCCCCCTCTAGGACAGGTCAATGAGCAGTTCTTC. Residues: CASSPPLGQVNEQFF.